These T cell receptor beta chains were read from a single sample in a study of T cells in Graves' hyperthyroidism and ophthalmopathy. TCRdb reprocessed the multiplex PCR reads via MiXCR and lists one record per CDR3 protein. The sample includes around 300,000 distinct CDR3 sequences, 10% to 15% of them seen just once. Sequenced input: blood. The receptor set was obtained from a woman aged 25 to 45 with Graves' hyperthyroidism that later progressed to Graves' ophthalmopathy. Both conserved end residues are part of each CDR3. A D gene is named only where the DNA matches it firmly. Part of the rows lack a size; the others show once, few, many or a class for expanded clones.

.	many	TRBV27	TRBJ2-7	CASSSGSGYEQYF	TGTGCCAGCAGTTCCGGGAGTGGTTACGAGCAGTACTTC
TRBD1	few	TRBV28	TRBJ1-3	CASSHASLTGASGNTIYF	TGTGCCAGCAGCCACGCCTCCCTGACAGGGGCGTCTGGAAACACCATATATTTT
.	many	TRBV7-3	TRBJ2-5	CASSLGPGQETQYF	TGTGCCAGCAGCCTGGGCCCCGGCCAGGAGACCCAGTACTTC
.	.	TRBV12-3/TRBV12-4	TRBJ1-1	CASSAQGGAFF	TGTGCCAGCAGTGCCCAGGGTGGAGCTTTCTTT
.	.	TRBV18	TRBJ1-2	CASSPGKNYGYTF	TGTGCCAGCTCACCAGGGAAAAACTATGGCTACACCTTC
.	many	TRBV7-8	TRBJ2-6	CASSYPGHSGVLTF	TGTGCCAGCAGCTACCCCGGTCACTCCGGGGTACTGACTTTC
.	many	TRBV27	TRBJ2-7	CASSHGPSYEQYF	TGTGCCAGCAGTCACGGGCCTTCCTACGAGCAGTACTTC
.	.	TRBV4-1	TRBJ2-6	CASSREVGSGANVLTF	TGCGCCAGCAGCCGAGAGGTGGGCTCTGGGGCCAACGTCCTGACTTTC
.	many	TRBV30	TRBJ2-7	CAWTGRPTYEQYF	TGTGCCTGGACAGGCCGACCAACCTACGAGCAGTACTTC
.	.	TRBV2	TRBJ2-4	CASSVKNIQYF	TGTGCCAGCAGTGTAAAGAACATTCAGTACTTC
.	many	TRBV3-1	TRBJ2-5	CASSLLQGNRETQYF	TGTGCCAGCAGCCTGTTACAGGGAAATAGGGAGACCCAGTACTTC
TRBD1	few	TRBV5-1	TRBJ2-2	CARKDREWNTGELFF	TGCGCCAGGAAAGACAGGGAGTGGAACACCGGGGAGCTGTTTTTT
TRBD1	many	TRBV28	TRBJ2-7	CASRSEGASYEQYF	TGTGCCAGCAGGTCCGAGGGGGCCTCCTACGAGCAGTACTTC
.	many	TRBV7-2	TRBJ2-7	CASSRRHLSSYEQYF	TGTGCCAGCAGCCGACGGCACCTTAGCTCCTACGAGCAGTACTTC
TRBD2	many	TRBV20-1	TRBJ2-7	CSASEAGGLYEQYF	TGCAGTGCTAGTGAGGCGGGAGGGCTCTACGAGCAGTACTTC
TRBD1	many	TRBV6-1	TRBJ1-4	CASSATGENEKLFF	TGTGCCAGCAGTGCGACAGGGGAAAATGAAAAACTGTTTTTT
.	few	TRBV27	TRBJ2-3	CASSFVGTGDTQYF	TGTGCCAGCAGTTTTGTAGGGACGGGAGATACGCAGTATTTT
.	.	TRBV6-1	TRBJ2-6	CASSWAGANVLTF	TGTGCCAGCAGCTGGGCTGGGGCCAACGTCCTGACTTTC
.	many	TRBV11-2	TRBJ2-1	CASLQGGLSYNEQFF	TGTGCCAGCCTCCAAGGAGGGTTATCCTACAATGAGCAGTTCTTC
.	many	TRBV28	TRBJ2-7	CASLPWSGSFYEQYF	TGTGCCAGCCTTCCGTGGAGCGGGTCCTTCTACGAGCAGTACTTC
.	few	TRBV19	TRBJ1-5	CASSNEGLYQPQHF	TGTGCCAGTAGTAATGAGGGATTATACCAGCCCCAGCATTTT
TRBD2	.	TRBV5-1	TRBJ2-1	CASSYLAEGSYNEQFF	TGCGCCAGCAGCTACCTAGCGGAGGGCTCCTACAATGAGCAGTTCTTC
.	many	TRBV6-2/TRBV6-3	TRBJ2-5	CASVRRFQETQYF	TGTGCCAGCGTTCGGCGTTTTCAAGAGACCCAGTACTTC